Presented here are 29 T cell receptor beta chains from one specimen sequenced in a study of T-cell reconstitution after alpha-beta-depleted transplantation in children. Unique molecular identifiers were incorporated into the prepared TCRbeta library. Via MiXCR, TCRdb re-called the PCR reads, giving one row per CDR3 protein. The sample holds 440,000 or so distinct CDR3 sequences; about a tenth are singletons and the top ten take 4.5% to 6.5%. Sequences were derived from PBMCs from the stem cell graft donor, sampled from the stem cell graft. The receptor source for this set is a human donor who donated a stem cell graft to a child with acute myeloid leukemia.

The rearrangement links TRBV5-6 to TRBJ2-3; D is undetermined. Trimming stripped 2 bases from V and 7 bases from J, with 5 bases between. The V gene's germline CDR1 is SGHDT and CDR2 YYEEEE. The CDR3 is 11 residues long. CDR3 coding DNA: TGTGCCAGCAGCTTCCACCATACGCAGTATTTT. Amino acids: CASSFHHTQYF. The complete variable domain, with remaining parts taken from reference TRBV5-6 and TRBJ2-3, reads DAGVTQSPTHLIKTRGQQVTLRCSPKSGHDTVSWYQQALGQGPQFIFQYYEEEERQRGNFPDRFSGHQFPNYSSELNVNALLLGDSALYLCASSFHHTQYFGPGTRLTVL.

This clonotype showed up just a few times. This chain joins TRBV27 and TRBJ2-2; weak D call: TRBD1 (6 bases). Trimming left V 7 bases short and J 6 bases short, with 12 bases between. The CDR3 covers 13 residues. Germline lookup yields CDR1 MNHEY and CDR2 SMNVEV (reference sequence). CDR3 residues: CASIQTGSGELFF. CDR3 nucleotides: TGTGCCAGCATCCAAACAGGGTCCGGGGAGCTGTTTTTT.

The rearrangement uses TRBV20-1 and TRBJ2-1, with a tentative D call TRBD2 (5 bases). The V gene lost 1 base and the J gene lost 2 bases, with 18 bases spanning the gap. This CDR3 is built from 17 residues. CDR1 is DFQATT and CDR2 is SNEGSKA in the germline V gene (reference sequence). The DNA for the CDR3 is TGCAGTGCTAGAGTTTCTCTTCGGACTGGGGCCTACAATGAGCAGTTCTTC. Translated, it gives CSARVSLRTGAYNEQFF.

The chain joins TRBV7-3 to TRBJ2-1, with TRBD2 identical over 8 bases. The CDR3 covers 16 residues. The V and J ends lost 5 bases and 5 bases, in that order; junction bases with no gene match: 11. In germline, CDR1 is SGHTA, CDR2 FQGTGA. The CDR3 spells CASSPGIISGNNEQFF. CDR3 DNA: TGTGCCAGCAGCCCAGGTATTATTAGCGGGAACAATGAGCAGTTCTTC.

The V call is TRBV12-3 or TRBV12-4, the J call TRBJ2-1; 11 bases map to TRBD2. The CDR3 contains 13 residues. J was trimmed by 9 bases and V by 4 bases; bases with no gene match: 2. The CDR3 is CASSSSGRTEQFF. In DNA form, the CDR3 reads TGTGCCAGCAGTTCTAGCGGGAGGACTGAGCAGTTCTTC.

The chain couples TRBV7-2 to TRBJ2-2; 9 bases are shared with TRBD2. The CDR3 totals 15 residues. Trimming took 4 bases from V and 6 from J; bases not matched to a gene: 6. Germline CDR1 and CDR2: SGHTA and FQGNSA. CDR3 sequence: CASSSLGGRAGELFF. CDR3 DNA sequence: TGTGCCAGCAGCTCCTTGGGCGGGAGGGCCGGGGAGCTGTTTTTT.

Many counts were recorded for this clonotype. The rearrangement links TRBV5-1 to TRBJ2-3; a possible D gene is TRBD2 (6 bases). In germline, CDR1 is SGHRS, CDR2 YFSETQ. V lost 1 base and J lost 4, with 7 bases in between. The CDR3 consists of 13 residues. The CDR3 DNA is TGCGCCAGCAGCTTGCCGGGGGCAGATACGCAGTATTTT. Its translation: CASSLPGADTQYF.

This clonotype has a handful of counts. The chain employs TRBV20-1 and TRBJ2-7; 7 bases align to TRBD1. Germline V lookup: CDR1 DFQATT, CDR2 SNEGSKA (reference sequence). CDR3 length: 13 amino acids. The trim removed 5 bases at V and 6 bases at J, leaving 10 bases unmatched. CDR3: CSAGRQGRREQYF. In DNA form, the CDR3 reads TGCAGTGCTGGAAGACAGGGCCGGCGCGAGCAGTACTTC.

This clonotype has a count of ten or more. The CDR3: CSVQKRGDTGELFF. The CDR3, as DNA: TGCAGTGTCCAGAAGAGAGGGGACACCGGGGAGCTGTTTTTT. The V and J genes are TRBV20-1 and TRBJ2-2; D is possibly TRBD1 or TRBD2 (5 bases each). Trimming shortened V by 7 bases and J by 3 bases, and 15 bases separated the two germline ends. Germline V gene sequence: CDR1 DFQATT, CDR2 SNEGSKA (reference sequence). This CDR3 has 14 amino acids.

This rearrangement joins TRBV25-1 to TRBJ2-3; no clear D. The CDR3 sequence is 17 residues long. Trimming removed 3 bases at V and 5 bases at J, with 21 bases between. Germline V lookup: CDR1 MGHDK, CDR2 SYGVNS. The chain's CDR3 is CASSDQRRLSKGDTQYF. In DNA form, the CDR3 reads TGTGCCAGCAGTGATCAACGGCGGCTATCAAAGGGAGATACGCAGTATTTT. The full variable domain, its missing parts supplied by reference TRBV25-1 and TRBJ2-3, is EADIYQTPRYLVIGTGKKITLECSQTMGHDKMYWYQQDPGMELHLIHYSYGVNSTEKGDLSSESTVSRIRTEHFPLTLESARPSHTSQYLCASSDQRRLSKGDTQYFGPGTRLTVL.

This clonotype was counted only a few times. This chain links TRBV7-8 with TRBJ2-3, with 7 bases identical to TRBD2. Germline CDR1 SGHVS, CDR2 FQNEAQ. V was clipped by 5 bases and J by 6 bases; unmatched bases: 8. This CDR3 has 14 amino acids. CDR3 amino acids: CASSLSGSGDTQYF. The CDR3 coding sequence is TGTGCCAGCAGCCTTAGCGGGTCGGGTGATACGCAGTATTTT.

In this sample, this clonotype turned up a few times. CDR3 in DNA: TGTGCCAGCGCAGACAGTGCCGTTTCCGAGCAGTACTTC. Protein: CASADSAVSEQYF. The chain employs TRBV6-2 or TRBV6-3 and TRBJ2-7; TRBD1 might be the D (5 bases). With 8 bases removed from V and 6 bases from J, the gap between germline ends came to 17 bases. The CDR3 extends over 13 amino acids. Germline loops: CDR1 MNHEY, CDR2 SVGEGT.

This clonotype was detected ten times or more. This chain uses TRBV27 with TRBJ1-2; no clear D gene. The CDR3 sequence is 13 residues long. CDR1 MNHEY and CDR2 SMNVEV come from the germline V gene (reference sequence). Trimming stripped 2 bases from V and 3 bases from J, with 7 bases between. In DNA, the CDR3 is TGTGCCAGCAGTTTAGAGGGCTACTATGGCTACACCTTC. Encoded protein: CASSLEGYYGYTF.

This clonotype was detected many times. The chain recombines TRBV27 with TRBJ2-7, with 7 bases aligning to TRBD1. Per the germline V gene, CDR1 is MNHEY and CDR2 is SMNVEV (reference sequence). The CDR3 has 13 residues. J gave up 2 bases and V 6 bases, and 4 bases lay outside the gene matches. The CDR3 coding sequence is TGTGCCAGCAGCTTCGGACAGGCCTACGAGCAGTACTTC. The encoded protein is CASSFGQAYEQYF.

V gene TRBV24-1 combines with J gene TRBJ1-5; D uncertain. The length of the CDR3 is 15 residues. Germline V gives CDR1 KGHDR, CDR2 SFDVKD. Trimming took off 1 base at V and 7 bases at J, with 13 bases between the two ends. The CDR3 region has the DNA TGTGCCACCAGTGATTTCGAAGACCCCCACCAGCCCCAGCATTTT. This codes for CATSDFEDPHQPQHF.

V and J are TRBV20-1 and TRBJ1-1, with D perhaps matching TRBD1 (5 bases). Per the germline V gene, CDR1 is DFQATT and CDR2 is SNEGSKA (reference sequence). Trimming left V 7 bases short and J 1 base short, with 13 bases between. The CDR3 length is 13 residues. The DNA of the CDR3 is TGCAGTGGTATGGACACCTGGAACACTGAAGCTTTCTTT. Amino acid sequence: CSGMDTWNTEAFF.

The chain employs TRBV5-1 and TRBJ1-3, with 12 bases aligning to TRBD1. There are 15 residues in the CDR3. V shed 3 bases, J shed 7 bases, and the junction held 5 bases outside the gene matches. Germline-derived CDR1 and CDR2 are SGHRS and YFSETQ. The DNA for the CDR3 is TGCGCCAGCAGCTGGGGACAGGGGGCTAGCAACACCATATATTTT. Translation gives CASSWGQGASNTIYF.

This chain connects TRBV5-1 to TRBJ1-5; D call uncertain. The CDR3 is made up of 16 amino acids. Between the trimmed V and J ends, which lost 4 bases and 1 base, there was a span of 15 bases. CDR1 and CDR2 (germline): SGHRS, YFSETQ. CDR3 amino acids: CASSPGPRQSNQPQHF. CDR3 DNA sequence: TGCGCCAGCAGCCCCGGACCGCGACAAAGCAATCAGCCCCAGCATTTT.

The chain links TRBV4-1 to TRBJ1-6; TRBD1 might be the D (6 bases). The CDR3 loop spans 17 amino acids. V dropped 0 bases and J dropped 8 bases, with 17 bases sitting between them. Germline-derived CDR1 and CDR2 are MGHRA and YSYEKL. The CDR3 sequence is CASSQDTRGHKDSPLHF. The CDR3 DNA sequence: TGCGCCAGCAGCCAAGATACGCGGGGGCACAAGGATTCACCCCTCCACTTT.

This sequence joins TRBV7-2 and TRBJ2-5, with 7 bases matching TRBD2. Germline V gives CDR1 SGHTA, CDR2 FQGNSA. This CDR3 has 14 residues. V lost 5 bases and J lost 5; bases outside the gene matches: 8. The CDR3 DNA sequence: TGTGCCAGCAGCCGTGGTTTCGGGGGGGAGACCCAGTACTTC. This translates into CASSRGFGGETQYF.

This clonotype has only a few counts. V usage is TRBV7-9 and J usage is TRBJ2-7, with 12 bases that match TRBD2. The CDR3 length is 16 residues. Germline trimming cut 5 bases from V and 9 bases from J; bases unmatched to any gene: 14. Germline CDR1 reads SEHNR; CDR2 reads FQNEAQ (reference sequence). CDR3 DNA: TGTGCCAGCAGCCCCAAAACTAGCGGGGGGCCGAACGTGCAGTACGTC. Its protein is CASSPKTSGGPNVQYV.

This clonotype was seen a handful of times. CDR3 in amino acids: CASSPSPGKDYEQYF. Written as DNA, the CDR3 is TGTGCCAGCAGCCCCAGCCCGGGGAAGGACTACGAGCAGTACTTC. The genes are TRBV9 and TRBJ2-7, with TRBD2 as a possible D gene (5 bases). Looked up from germline, CDR1 is SGDLS and CDR2 is YYNGEE. V lost 4 bases to trimming and J lost 3 bases, with 17 bases between them. The CDR3 covers 15 residues.

This clonotype was seen only a few times. This chain connects TRBV5-6 to TRBJ2-3; D might be TRBD2 (5 bases). Trimming stripped 0 bases from V and 2 bases from J, with 13 bases between. Per germline, CDR1 SGHDT and CDR2 YYEEEE. This CDR3 comprises 16 residues. The CDR3 DNA reads TGTGCCAGCAGCTTGGCGGGTGACGGGGTCACAGATACGCAGTATTTT. It encodes CASSLAGDGVTDTQYF.

V and J are TRBV20-1 and TRBJ1-4, with 9 bases aligning to TRBD1. J gave up 0 bases and V 4 bases, and 6 bases lay outside the gene matches. This CDR3 has 16 residues. CDR1 is DFQATT and CDR2 is SNEGSKA in the germline V gene (reference sequence). The CDR3 loop reads CSANGQGRSTNEKLFF. The CDR3 DNA follows: TGCAGTGCTAACGGACAGGGGAGATCAACTAATGAAAAACTGTTTTTT.

J is TRBJ1-5 and V is TRBV4-3; 9 nucleotides match TRBD1. The length of the CDR3 is 15 residues. The ends lost 1 base at V and 6 bases at J; junction bases unmatched: 4. CDR1 is LGHNA, CDR2 YSLEER, per germline. CDR3 bases: TGCGCCAGCAGCCAAGGGACAGGGGCTGGTCAGCCCCAGCATTTT. Amino acids: CASSQGTGAGQPQHF.

Regarding this clonotype: A much bigger clone sits one base away, suggesting this may be a read error. V usage is TRBV7-9 and J usage is TRBJ2-6; D is perhaps TRBD1 (6 bases). This CDR3 region has 14 residues. Germline CDR1 reads SEHNR; CDR2 reads FQNEAQ (reference sequence). The CDR3 protein is CASSARGGANGLTF. Written as DNA, the CDR3 is TGTGCCAGCAGCGCCAGGGGTGGGGCCAACGGCCTGACTTTC.

There are a few counts of this clonotype. The chain joins TRBV5-1 to TRBJ1-3; possibly TRBD1 for D (6 bases). This CDR3 has 15 amino acids. V lost 3 bases, J lost 4 bases, and 14 bases lay in between. Germline CDR1 is SGHRS and CDR2 is YFSETQ. CDR3 nucleotide sequence: TGCGCCAGCAGCTACACAGGGAGTCCCGGAAACACCATATATTTT. Residues: CASSYTGSPGNTIYF.

The chain links TRBV19 to TRBJ2-6; D is perhaps TRBD2 (6 bases). The germline CDR1 and CDR2 sequences are LNHDA and SQIVND (reference sequence). This CDR3 is 15 amino acids long. The germline V and J ends were trimmed by 3 bases and 1 base, with 7 bases remaining between them. The CDR3 DNA sequence: TGTGCCAGTAGTATCCGGGAGTCTGGGGCCAACGTCCTGACTTTC. Residues: CASSIRESGANVLTF.

V gene TRBV6-5 combines with J gene TRBJ2-3; the match to TRBD1 covers 7 bases. Trimming removed 6 bases from V and 0 bases from J; junction bases left unmatched: 6. Germline CDR1 and CDR2: MNHEY and SVGAGI. The CDR3 totals 15 residues. Written as DNA, the CDR3 is TGTGCCAGCAGACTCGGGACAGCTAGCACAGATACGCAGTATTTT. It is translated as CASRLGTASTDTQYF.